This T cell receptor beta chain was observed in a study of blood T cell repertoires in COVID-19. Turning to the study itself: From T cells, B-cell-depleted T cells, or PBMCs came the material, which was cDNA or gDNA.

Sequencing used immunoSEQ multiplex PCR; TCRdb keeps in-frame clones, though not all of them. Here the sample spans fewer than 400,000 clones, approximately 89% being singletons. CDR3 length: 14 amino acids. Germline V gives CDR1 LNHDA, CDR2 SQIVND (reference sequence). V was pared by 5 bases and J by 4 bases, with 3 bases of the junction left unmatched. Living in 24 US areas, the participants were between roughly 18 and 89 years of age. Researchers sorted participants into cohorts using their self-reported clinical history. Sequenced sample: PBMCs or T cells enriched from blood (not recorded which). The TCR comes from a woman in her 30s who had recovered from COVID-19. The chain has TRBV19 and TRBJ1-5; 9 bases are a match to TRBD1. The CDR3 sequence is CASSETGGNQPQHF. CDR3 sequence (DNA): TGTGCCAGTAGTGAGACAGGGGGGAATCAGCCCCAGCATTTT.